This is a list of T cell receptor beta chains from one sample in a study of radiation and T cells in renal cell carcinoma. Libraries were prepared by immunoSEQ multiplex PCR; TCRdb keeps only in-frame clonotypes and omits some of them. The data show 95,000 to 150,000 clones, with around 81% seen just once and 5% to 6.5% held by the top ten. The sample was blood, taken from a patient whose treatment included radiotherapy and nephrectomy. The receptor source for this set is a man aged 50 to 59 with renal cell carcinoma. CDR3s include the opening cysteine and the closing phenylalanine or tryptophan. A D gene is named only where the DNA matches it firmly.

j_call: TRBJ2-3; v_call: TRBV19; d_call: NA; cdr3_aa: CASRRTGDTQYF
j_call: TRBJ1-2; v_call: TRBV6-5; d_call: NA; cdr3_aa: CASSYSDWGGYGYTF
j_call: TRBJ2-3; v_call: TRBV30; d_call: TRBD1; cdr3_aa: CAWSTGVRDTQYF
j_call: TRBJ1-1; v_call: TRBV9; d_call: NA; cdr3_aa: CASSVGHMNTEAFF
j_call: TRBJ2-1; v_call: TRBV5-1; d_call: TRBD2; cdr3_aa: CASSWSGGAANEQFF
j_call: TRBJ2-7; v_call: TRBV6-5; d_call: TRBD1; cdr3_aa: CASSYSFGQGYEQYF
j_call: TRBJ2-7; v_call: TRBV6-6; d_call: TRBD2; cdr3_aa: CASKRTSGGPHREQYF
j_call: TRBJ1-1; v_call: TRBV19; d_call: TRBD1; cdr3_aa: CTSYDRETEAFF
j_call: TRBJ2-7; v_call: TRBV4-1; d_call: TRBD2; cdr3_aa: CASSLSSGLASNEQYF
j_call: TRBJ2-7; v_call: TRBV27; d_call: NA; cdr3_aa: CASTWSVGFEAYEQYF
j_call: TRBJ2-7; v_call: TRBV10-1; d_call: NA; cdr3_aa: CASSEPKQGSYEQYF
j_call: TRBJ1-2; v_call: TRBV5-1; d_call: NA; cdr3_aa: CASSLGGHGGYGYTF
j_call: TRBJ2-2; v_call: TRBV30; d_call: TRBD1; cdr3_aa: CARRTGGYSGELFF
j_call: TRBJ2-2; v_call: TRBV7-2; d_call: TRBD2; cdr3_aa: CASSPGGPTGELFF
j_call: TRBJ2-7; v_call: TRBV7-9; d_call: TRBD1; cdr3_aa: CASSLLGQGDEQYF
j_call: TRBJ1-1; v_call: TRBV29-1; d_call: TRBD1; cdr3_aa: CSVKGQGASEAFF
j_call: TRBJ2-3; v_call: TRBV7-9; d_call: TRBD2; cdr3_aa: CASSGQTSGFTDTQYF